Here is one T cell receptor (beta chain) with its context. The entry originates in a study of OX40 agonist ivuxolimab in advanced cancers. Only in-frame clones appear in the TCRdb table, and some are missing; sequencing was by immunoSEQ multiplex PCR. Here the sample spans more than 35,000 clones, around 80% being singletons. The ends lost 3 bases at V and 7 bases at J; junction bases unmatched: 6. This CDR3 has 15 residues. Germline loops: CDR1 SEHNR, CDR2 FQNEAQ (reference sequence). The material sequenced was CD4+ or CD8+ T cells sorted from blood, taken in a trial of the OX40 agonist ivuxolimab. This TCR derives from an adult with an advanced solid tumor such as melanoma, head and neck, liver or kidney cancer. The chain carries TRBV7-9 and TRBJ1-2; 12 bases map to TRBD1. The CDR3 DNA is TGTGCCAGCAGCTTCCCGGGACAGGGGGCGATTGGCTACACCTTC. Encoded protein: CASSFPGQGAIGYTF.